Shown below are 27 T cell receptor beta chains from a single sample sequenced in a study of regulatory T cells in long-lasting Graves disease. Building the TCR beta libraries relied on iRepertoire HTBI primers, and CDR3 regions underwent Arm-PCR. TCRdb reanalysed the multiplex PCR reads using MiXCR and keeps one entry per CDR3 protein. The data hold 600,000 to 650,000 distinct CDR3 sequences, with 16% observed a single time. Specified time point: newly diagnosed GD, antithyroid drugs for less than 3 months. PBMCs were the source of the RNA used for TCR sequencing. This sample also belongs to another study, concerning T cells in Graves' hyperthyroidism and ophthalmopathy.

Sequencing used peripheral blood mononuclear cells (PBMCs), obtained at new diagnosis, from a patient treated with antithyroid drugs. The receptors were sampled from a young woman with Graves disease.

This clonotype was seen a handful of times. The chain carries TRBV28 and TRBJ2-2, with a weak D call TRBD2 (5 bases). Per germline, CDR1 MDHEN and CDR2 SYDVKM. Trimming cost V 1 base and J 13 bases, with 19 bases left between them. The CDR3 consists of 15 residues. Here the CDR3 DNA reads TGTGCCAGCAGTTTATTAACAGAGGTGGCCCGGGGGCTGTTTTTT. Protein product: CASSLLTEVARGLFF.

This clonotype was found many times. The genes are TRBV27 and TRBJ2-7; TRBD2 is a possible D gene (6 bases). The germline V gene has CDR1 MNHEY and CDR2 SMNVEV (reference sequence). The CDR3 consists of 12 residues. Trimming left V 6 bases short and J 5 bases short, with 11 bases between. CDR3 bases: TGTGCCAGCAGCGTTGGAGGGAACGAGCAGTACTTC. This gives the protein CASSVGGNEQYF.

This clonotype turned up a few times. The CDR3 DNA reads as TGTGCCACCCGCCCGGGGGGTAGGACTGAAGCTTTCTTT. The encoded protein is CATRPGGRTEAFF. The gene calls are TRBV10-3 and TRBJ1-1; tentatively, D is TRBD1 (5 bases). The V gene's germline CDR1 is ENHRY and CDR2 SYGVKD. The CDR3 is 13 amino acids. Trimming took off 10 bases at V and 5 bases at J, with 17 bases between the two ends.

This clonotype was detected many times. The V gene is TRBV11-3, the J gene TRBJ2-1; D may be TRBD1 or TRBD2 (6 bases each). The CDR3 is 15 residues long. Per the germline V gene, CDR1 is SGHNT and CDR2 is YENEEA. Trimming shortened V by 5 bases and J by 7 bases, and 18 bases separated the two germline ends. CDR3 loop: CASSITVGGRNEQFF. Written as DNA, the CDR3 is TGTGCCAGCAGCATTACCGTAGGGGGGCGGAATGAGCAGTTCTTC.

V and J are TRBV20-1 and TRBJ2-3; the D gene is possibly TRBD2 (5 bases). The CDR3 contains 13 residues. Trimming left V 5 bases short and J 1 base short, with 10 bases between. Germline lookup yields CDR1 DFQATT and CDR2 SNEGSKA (reference sequence). The CDR3: CSAAPAGTDTQYF. The CDR3 DNA follows: TGCAGTGCTGCCCCAGCGGGCACAGATACGCAGTATTTT.

As for this clonotype: The junction departs from the called germline gene at one end, perhaps through a read error. This sequence joins TRBV2 and TRBJ1-1, with D tentatively TRBD1 (5 bases). Germline CDR1 SNHLY, CDR2 FYNNEI. The CDR3 extends over 12 amino acids. The CDR3 loop reads CASSGGLGEAFF. DNA for the CDR3: TGTGCCAGCAGTGGGGGACTGGGAGAAGCCTTCTTT.

The table lists this clonotype with many counts. The rearrangement links TRBV7-2 to TRBJ2-1; D is tentatively TRBD1 or TRBD2 (6 bases each). In germline, CDR1 is SGHTA, CDR2 FQGNSA. This CDR3 is built from 12 residues. The V gene lost 5 bases and the J gene lost 10 bases, with 12 bases spanning the gap. CDR3 in amino acids: CASSNPGAEQFF. For the CDR3, the DNA is TGTGCCAGCAGCAACCCGGGGGCCGAGCAGTTCTTC. Combining the CDR3 with reference TRBV7-2 and TRBJ2-1 gives the whole variable domain GAGVSQSPSNKVTEKGKDVELRCDPISGHTALYWYRQSLGQGLEFLIYFQGNSAPDKSGLPSDRFSAERTGGSVSTLTIQRTQQEDSAVYLCASSNPGAEQFFGPGTRLTVL.

This clonotype has a count of ten or more. This rearrangement joins TRBV28 to TRBJ1-1; 8 bases agree with TRBD1. The length of the CDR3 is 15 residues. V shed 6 bases, J shed 0 bases, and the junction held 6 bases outside the gene matches. Germline V gene sequence: CDR1 MDHEN, CDR2 SYDVKM. CDR3 bases: TGTGCCAGCAGCCCATACAGGGGGTTGAACACTGAAGCTTTCTTT. Amino acid sequence: CASSPYRGLNTEAFF.

The sample holds a few counts of this clonotype. The junction differs from germline at one of its ends, possibly a read error. The chain has TRBV11-2 and TRBJ2-5, with D possibly being TRBD1 (6 bases). Germline V gene data show CDR1 as SGHAT and CDR2 as FQNNGV. This CDR3 spans 19 amino acids. This CDR3 is CASESQGTGSGQTKEAQYF. Here the CDR3 DNA reads TGTGCCAGCGAAAGCCAGGGTACTGGCTCGGGACAAACTAAAGAGGCCCAGTACTTC.

The sample holds many counts of this clonotype. The chain is built from TRBV2 and TRBJ1-1, with 7 bases lining up with TRBD1. CDR3 length: 12 amino acids. Germline values: CDR1 SNHLY, CDR2 FYNNEI. V shed 3 bases and J 6 bases; nucleotides not matched to a gene: 1. Here the CDR3 DNA reads TGTGCCAGCAGTGATGGGACAGCTGAAGCTTTCTTT. Translation: CASSDGTAEAFF.

The chain couples TRBV3-1 to TRBJ2-3; D gene uncertain. The V gene's germline CDR1 is LGHDT and CDR2 YNNKEL (reference sequence). CDR3 length: 16 amino acids. V lost 1 base and J lost 4, with 15 bases in between. CDR3 loop: CASSQARRKDADTQYF. CDR3 nucleotides: TGTGCCAGCAGCCAAGCTCGGCGGAAAGACGCAGATACGCAGTATTTT.

V and J are TRBV25-1 and TRBJ1-1; D unclear. CDR3 length: 15 residues. Germline CDR1 and CDR2: MGHDK and SYGVNS. V lost 3 bases, J lost 0 bases, and 11 bases lay in between. Written as DNA, the CDR3 is TGTGCCAGCAGTGATCCCGGACTGCTGAACACTGAAGCTTTCTTT. The encoded protein is CASSDPGLLNTEAFF.

This chain joins TRBV20-1 and TRBJ1-2; 9 positions match TRBD1. Germline V lookup: CDR1 DFQATT, CDR2 SNEGSKA (reference sequence). After removal of 0 bases from V and 5 bases from J, the junction contained 4 bases not matched to a gene. This CDR3 contains 14 residues. The CDR3, as DNA: TGCAGTGCTAGAGATAAAGGACAGGGGTATGGCTACACCTTC. Translation gives CSARDKGQGYGYTF.

This clonotype was observed a handful of times. The rearrangement uses TRBV9 and TRBJ2-5; TRBD1 matches at 8 bases. The CDR3 runs 15 residues. Germline V gene sequence: CDR1 SGDLS, CDR2 YYNGEE. Trimming at V came to 3 bases and at J to 4 bases, leaving 8 bases not matched to a gene. CDR3 region: CASSGGQGGSETQYF. CDR3 bases: TGTGCCAGCAGCGGTGGACAGGGTGGTTCAGAGACCCAGTACTTC.

This clonotype was counted ten times or more. The CDR3 spells CASKNLDTIYF. Here the CDR3 DNA reads TGTGCCAGCAAGAACTTAGACACCATATATTTT. V and J are TRBV2 and TRBJ1-3, with D hard to call. V lost 7 bases and J lost 8, with 9 bases in between. CDR1 and CDR2 from the germline V gene are SNHLY and FYNNEI. The CDR3 consists of 11 residues.

This clonotype turned up a few times. The V gene is TRBV19, the J gene TRBJ2-1; the D gene is possibly TRBD2 (7 bases). The germline V gene encodes CDR1 LNHDA and CDR2 SQIVND (reference sequence). This CDR3 region has 15 residues. Deletions cut 9 bases from V and 10 bases from J, with 25 bases between. In DNA form, the CDR3 reads TGTGCCAGCCGGGGGGCGGGGACCAGGGCGGGCGAGCAGTTCTTC. This encodes CASRGAGTRAGEQFF.

The chain is built from TRBV7-9 and TRBJ1-1; D call uncertain. Between the trimmed V and J ends, which lost 2 bases and 2 bases, there was a span of 9 bases. Looked up from germline, CDR1 is SEHNR and CDR2 is FQNEAQ (reference sequence). This CDR3 spans 14 amino acids. In DNA form, the CDR3 reads TGTGCCAGCAGCTTAAGTCTACCCAACACTGAAGCTTTCTTT. It specifies CASSLSLPNTEAFF.

This clonotype was seen a few times. The V and J genes are TRBV29-1 and TRBJ2-1; 7 bases line up with TRBD2. After removal of 7 bases from V and 9 bases from J, the junction contained 9 bases not matched to a gene. Germline loops: CDR1 SQVTM, CDR2 ANQGSEA. The CDR3 spans 12 residues. CDR3 bases: TGCAGCGGGGGGGGGGGTCAGAGTGAGCAGTTCTTC. Protein sequence: CSGGGGQSEQFF.

The chain recombines TRBV18 with TRBJ2-1; perhaps TRBD1 as D (6 bases). There are 16 residues in the CDR3. V was trimmed by 0 bases and J by 2 bases, leaving 11 bases between them. CDR1 KGHSH and CDR2 LQKENI come from the germline V gene. The CDR3 DNA is TGTGCCAGCTCACCACCCCTGGACAGCCCCTACAATGAGCAGTTCTTC. Translation: CASSPPLDSPYNEQFF.

This clonotype occurred many times. The rearrangement uses TRBV11-2 and TRBJ2-3; D possibly corresponds to TRBD1 (5 bases). Per germline, CDR1 SGHAT and CDR2 FQNNGV. The CDR3 consists of 16 residues. V lost 2 bases and J lost 6, with 18 bases in between. The CDR3 sequence: CASSLLGLGRADTQYF. The CDR3 DNA follows: TGTGCCAGCAGCTTATTGGGGTTGGGCAGGGCGGATACGCAGTATTTT.

This clonotype was recorded at least ten times. This chain connects TRBV5-1 to TRBJ2-7, with TRBD1 matching over 9 bases. V shed 4 bases and J 1 base; nucleotides not matched to a gene: 6. The CDR3 runs 15 residues. Germline-derived CDR1 and CDR2 are SGHRS and YFSETQ. The CDR3 spells CASSPTGGASYEQYF. The CDR3 DNA follows: TGCGCCAGCAGCCCAACAGGGGGCGCGTCCTACGAGCAGTACTTC.

The table lists this clonotype with many counts. V gene TRBV12-5 combines with J gene TRBJ2-2, with no clear D. There are 16 residues in the CDR3. The V gene's germline CDR1 is LGHNT and CDR2 FRNRAP. The V end lost 0 bases, the J end lost 5 bases, and 13 bases lay between the germline ends. CDR3 sequence (DNA): TGTGCTAGTGGTTTGGTAAGGGCGGACCAGACCGGGGAGCTGTTTTTT. This encodes CASGLVRADQTGELFF.

This clonotype showed up many times. The chain is built from TRBV7-9 and TRBJ2-7; 8 bases line up with TRBD1. The CDR3 is 14 amino acids. The J segment lost 7 bases and the V segment lost 5 bases, leaving 10 bases of the junction unmatched. Germline V gene lookup returns CDR1 SEHNR and CDR2 FQNEAQ (reference sequence). The CDR3 nucleotides read TGTGCCAGCAGCCCGACAGGGGCATTGTCAGAGCAGTACTTC. It codes for CASSPTGALSEQYF.

The V and J genes are TRBV10-1 and TRBJ1-6; the D is unclear. Germline V gene data show CDR1 as WNHNN and CDR2 as SYGVQD (reference sequence). Deletions cut 3 bases from V and 10 bases from J, with 10 bases between. The CDR3 contains 13 residues. CDR3 DNA sequence: TGCGCCAGCAGTGAATACCGCGGGTCACCCCTCCACTTT. This sequence encodes CASSEYRGSPLHF.

This clonotype appeared many times. The chain recombines TRBV5-1 with TRBJ1-1; D is unclear. Trimming stripped 3 bases from V and 3 bases from J, with 9 bases between. This CDR3 is 13 amino acids long. Germline V gene lookup returns CDR1 SGHRS and CDR2 YFSETQ. As DNA, the CDR3 is TGCGCCAGCAGCTACGGCCGTGACACTGAAGCTTTCTTT. Its translation is CASSYGRDTEAFF.

In this sample, this clonotype turned up many times. V is TRBV27 and J is TRBJ1-1; D is possibly TRBD1 (6 bases). The CDR3 consists of 12 residues. Per the germline V gene, CDR1 is MNHEY and CDR2 is SMNVEV (reference sequence). The V end lost 6 bases, the J end lost 7 bases, and 12 bases lay between the germline ends. DNA for the CDR3: TGTGCCAGCAGAAGAGGACAGCTTGAAGCTTTCTTT. This translates into CASRRGQLEAFF.

This rearrangement joins TRBV29-1 to TRBJ2-4; D remains unclear. The V gene lost 4 bases and the J gene lost 0 bases, with 7 bases spanning the gap. The CDR3 has 13 residues. Germline V gene lookup returns CDR1 SQVTM and CDR2 ANQGSEA. The CDR3 region is CSVGLGAKNIQYF. The CDR3 region has the DNA TGCAGCGTTGGGTTGGGAGCCAAAAACATTCAGTACTTC.